The rows below give T cell receptor beta chains drawn from one sample of a study of CD4+ T cells in melanoma. The table came from immunoSEQ multiplex PCR; TCRdb's copy has only in-frame clones and leaves some out. The top ten clones hold about 3.3% of a sample with more than 90,000 clones, roughly 90% of them seen once. The sequencing input was peripheral blood. All receptors derive from a human donor with melanoma. CDR3s include the opening cysteine and the closing phenylalanine or tryptophan. The D gene is left open where the match is weak. Rows may omit the clone size; those that give it use once, few, many or a size class.

d_call: TRBD2
v_call: TRBV4-1
j_call: TRBJ2-3
clone_size: -
cdr3_aa: CASSGLAGVADTQYF
cdr3_nt: TGCGCCAGCAGCGGGCTAGCGGGAGTTGCGGATACGCAGTATTTT

d_call: -
v_call: TRBV29-1
j_call: TRBJ2-3
clone_size: few
cdr3_aa: CRVLVRDTQYF
cdr3_nt: TGCAGGGTACTTGTGAGGGATACGCAGTATTTT

d_call: TRBD2
v_call: TRBV5-6
j_call: TRBJ2-1
clone_size: -
cdr3_aa: CASSLTSGGARTYNEQFF
cdr3_nt: TGTGCCAGCAGCTTGACTAGCGGGGGGGCGAGGACTTACAATGAGCAGTTCTTC

d_call: TRBD2
v_call: TRBV11-2
j_call: TRBJ2-1
clone_size: -
cdr3_aa: CASSLAGEYNEQFF
cdr3_nt: TGTGCCAGCAGCCTAGCGGGAGAATACAATGAGCAGTTCTTC

d_call: -
v_call: TRBV10-1
j_call: TRBJ1-2
clone_size: -
cdr3_aa: CASSETGPDSPNYGYTF
cdr3_nt: TGCGCCAGCAGTGAGACGGGCCCCGACAGCCCTAACTATGGCTACACCTTC

d_call: TRBD2
v_call: TRBV19
j_call: TRBJ2-1
clone_size: -
cdr3_aa: CASSGSGRGDNEQFF
cdr3_nt: TGTGCCAGTAGTGGTAGCGGGAGGGGCGACAATGAGCAGTTCTTC

d_call: -
v_call: TRBV9
j_call: TRBJ2-3
clone_size: -
cdr3_aa: CASTDGALGTDTQYF
cdr3_nt: TGTGCCAGCACCGATGGGGCTCTCGGGACAGATACGCAGTATTTT

d_call: TRBD2
v_call: TRBV5-6
j_call: TRBJ2-7
clone_size: -
cdr3_aa: CASSFGGRASYEQYF
cdr3_nt: TGTGCCAGCAGCTTCGGCGGGAGGGCCTCCTACGAGCAGTACTTC

d_call: -
v_call: TRBV5-1
j_call: TRBJ2-1
clone_size: -
cdr3_aa: CASAGSSYNEQFF
cdr3_nt: TGCGCCAGCGCGGGGAGCTCCTACAATGAGCAGTTCTTC

d_call: -
v_call: TRBV6-5
j_call: TRBJ2-7
clone_size: -
cdr3_aa: CASSYSSGFSYEQYF
cdr3_nt: TGTGCCAGCAGTTACTCCTCGGGCTTTTCCTACGAGCAGTACTTC

d_call: -
v_call: TRBV5-5
j_call: TRBJ1-3
clone_size: -
cdr3_aa: CASSPFPGQRPFDSGNTIYF
cdr3_nt: TGTGCCAGCAGCCCATTTCCCGGACAGCGGCCCTTCGACTCTGGAAACACCATATATTTT